These 8 T cell receptor beta chains were sequenced from one sample in a study of molecular identifiers for immune sequencing clone quantification. TCRdb fed the PCR reads into MiXCR, producing one record per CDR3 protein. The repertoire holds about 640,000 distinct CDR3 sequences, with 15% to 20% as singletons. Input material: naive CD8+ T cells from blood, with Jurkat cell RNA spiked in. Indicated subset: FACS-sorted CD8+CD4-CCR7+CD45RA+ naive T cells. These receptors were obtained from a human donor in good health. Some libraries in this study had Jurkat cell RNA spiked in.

This clonotype came up once. The V gene is TRBV6-2 or TRBV6-3, the J gene TRBJ1-1; 9 nucleotides align to TRBD1. J lost 5 bases, V lost 2 bases, and 6 bases had no gene match. The CDR3 is made up of 15 amino acids. Germline CDR1 and CDR2: MNHEY and SVGEGT. The CDR3 loop reads CASSYSDRGETEAFF. The CDR3 nucleotides are TGTGCCAGCAGTTACAGTGACAGGGGGGAAACTGAAGCTTTCTTT.

About this clonotype: A read error may be the cause here, since a much bigger clone is one base away. The chain has TRBV12-3 or TRBV12-4 and TRBJ2-2; 9 bases agree with TRBD1. This CDR3 spans 15 amino acids. J was trimmed by 6 bases and V by 4 bases; bases with no gene match: 6. The CDR3, as DNA: TGTGCCAGCAGTTCCGGGACAGGGATAGCCGGGGAGCTGTTTTTT. This encodes CASSSGTGIAGELFF.

The rearrangement uses TRBV11-2 and TRBJ2-1, with a tentative D call TRBD2 (5 bases). The CDR3 is made up of 13 amino acids. Trimming took 3 bases from V and 9 from J, leaving 12 bases between them. The germline V gene encodes CDR1 SGHAT and CDR2 FQNNGV. The CDR3, as DNA: TGTGCCAGCAGCTTGACGCCGGGGAGTGAGCAGTTCTTC. Translated: CASSLTPGSEQFF.

In its sample, this clonotype was seen a few times. The chain uses TRBV29-1 and TRBJ2-1; D is unclear. CDR1 and CDR2 (germline): SQVTM, ANQGSEA. Between the trimmed V and J ends, which lost 4 bases and 2 bases, there was a span of 9 bases. This CDR3 has 13 amino acids. CDR3: CSVVQQPYNEQFF. The CDR3 bases are TGCAGCGTTGTACAGCAGCCCTACAATGAGCAGTTCTTC.

Of note for this clonotype: It is likely a read error, because the conserved phenylalanine at the end of the CDR3 is missing. The chain is built from TRBV6-1 and TRBJ1-3; no reliable D call. V shed 5 bases and J shed 3 bases, with 2 bases lying between them. Looked up from germline, CDR1 is MNHNS and CDR2 is SASEGT. CDR3 size: 11 residues. CDR3 loop: CASSNGNTIYS. Here the CDR3 DNA reads TGTGCCAGCAGTAATGGAAACACCATATATTCT.

The sample holds a few counts of this clonotype. A much larger clone sits a single nucleotide away, making a read error possible. This sequence joins TRBV5-5 and TRBJ2-7, with 11 bases aligning to TRBD2. Germline V gene lookup returns CDR1 SGHKS and CDR2 YYEKEE (reference sequence). The CDR3 loop spans 15 amino acids. CDR3 sequence (DNA): TGTGCCAGCAGTTTAGGACTAGCGGGTTCCTACGAGCGGTACTTC. Protein sequence: CASSLGLAGSYERYF.

On this clonotype: Possible read error: a much larger clone is one base away. This chain connects TRBV20-1 to TRBJ1-1; D remains unclear. Germline CDR1 is DFQATT and CDR2 is SNEGSKA (reference sequence). CDR3 length equals 12 residues. Between the trimmed V and J ends, which lost 3 bases and 0 bases, there was a span of 5 bases. The CDR3 DNA sequence: TGCAGTGCTAGTTGGTTGAACACTGAAGCTTTCTTT. Translation: CSASWLNTEAFF.

This clonotype has a count of ten or more. The chain is built from TRBV20-1 and TRBJ2-4; D unclear. In germline, CDR1 is DFQATT, CDR2 SNEGSKA (reference sequence). Trimming cost V 3 bases and J 2 bases, with 8 bases left between them. This CDR3 comprises 13 residues. DNA of the CDR3: TGCAGTGCTAGTCCGCCCACCAAAAACATTCAGTACTTC. Amino acids: CSASPPTKNIQYF.